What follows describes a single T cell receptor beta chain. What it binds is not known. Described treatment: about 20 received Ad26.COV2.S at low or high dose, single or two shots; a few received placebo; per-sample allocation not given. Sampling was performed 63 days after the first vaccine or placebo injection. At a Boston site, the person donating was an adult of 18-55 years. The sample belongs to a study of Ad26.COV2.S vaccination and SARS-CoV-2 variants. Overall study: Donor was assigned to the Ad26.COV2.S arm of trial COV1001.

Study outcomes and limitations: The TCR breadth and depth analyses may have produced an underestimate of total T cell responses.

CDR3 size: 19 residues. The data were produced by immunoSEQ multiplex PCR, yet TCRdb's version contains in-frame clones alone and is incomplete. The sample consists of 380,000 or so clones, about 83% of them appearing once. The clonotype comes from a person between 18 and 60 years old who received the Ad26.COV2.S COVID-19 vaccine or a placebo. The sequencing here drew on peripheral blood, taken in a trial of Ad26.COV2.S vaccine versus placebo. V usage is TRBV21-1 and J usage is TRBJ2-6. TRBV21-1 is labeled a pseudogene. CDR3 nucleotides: TGTGCCAGCAGCCTACCCCAATGGGGAAAGTCATCTGGGGCCAACGTCCTGACTTTC. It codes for CASSLPQWGKSSGANVLTF.